The rows below give T cell receptor beta chains drawn from one sample of a study of blood T cell repertoires in COVID-19. Produced via immunoSEQ multiplex PCR; TCRdb's table is partial and in-frame only. The sample consists of 290,000 or so clones, 65% to 90% of them appearing once. What was sequenced was peripheral blood. The receptors here all came from a man aged 50 to 60 with active or convalescent COVID-19. CDR3s include the opening cysteine and the closing phenylalanine or tryptophan. The order of the fields is D gene, V gene, J gene, clone size, CDR3 DNA, CDR3 protein. The D gene is left open where the match is weak. Expanded clones get a size class; other rows say once, few or many, or leave the size out.

>-|TRBV20-1|TRBJ1-1|-
TGCAGTGTCGAGAGGTTCACTGAAGCTTTCTTT
CSVERFTEAFF
>-|TRBV11-2|TRBJ1-5|-
TGTGCCAGCAGCTTAGATCCCGGGGTATTATCGCCCCAGCATTTT
CASSLDPGVLSPQHF
>TRBD2|TRBV24-1|TRBJ2-1|-
TGTGCCACCAGTGTTGCGGGAGTCAATGAGCAGTTCTTC
CATSVAGVNEQFF
>-|TRBV6-5|TRBJ2-7|-
TGTGCCAGCACCGACAGGCCCGGGCCCTACGAGCAGTACTTC
CASTDRPGPYEQYF
>TRBD2|TRBV4-1|TRBJ2-7|few
TGCGCCAGCAGCCAGCAGAGGACTAGCGGGAGCTCCTACGAGCAGTACTTC
CASSQQRTSGSSYEQYF
>TRBD1|TRBV6-5|TRBJ2-7|-
TGTGCCAGCAGACCTCCGGGACAGGGGAGGTACGAGCAGTACTTC
CASRPPGQGRYEQYF
>-|TRBV5-4|TRBJ2-1|few
TGTGCCAGCCGGCGCCGGGATAGCTCCTACAATGAGCAGTTCTTC
CASRRRDSSYNEQFF
>-|TRBV9|TRBJ2-7|-
TGTGCCAGCAGTCAAGGACCATCCCAGGGCTACGAGCAGTACTTC
CASSQGPSQGYEQYF
>-|TRBV30|TRBJ2-1|-
TGTGCCTGGACTAACCACAATGAGCAGTTCTTC
CAWTNHNEQFF
>TRBD1|TRBV27|TRBJ2-4|once
TGTGCCAGCAGTCCCGGACAGGGTCGAGCCAAAAACATTCAGTACTTC
CASSPGQGRAKNIQYF
>-|TRBV3-1/TRBV3-2|TRBJ2-5|-
TGTGCCAGCAGCCTACTTGGGTTGCGGGAGACCCAGTACTTC
CASSLLGLRETQYF
>-|TRBV5-4|TRBJ1-2|-
TGTGCCAGCAGCTTAAGACAGGCTTATGGCTACACCTTC
CASSLRQAYGYTF
>-|TRBV7-9|TRBJ2-7|-
TGTGCCAGCAGCTTGATCGGGGACGAGCAGTACTTC
CASSLIGDEQYF
>-|TRBV12-5|TRBJ1-2|once
TGTGCTAGTGGTTTCCCAGGGGCAGATTATGGCTACACCTTC
CASGFPGADYGYTF
>TRBD1|TRBV5-1|TRBJ2-2|few
TGCGCCAGCAGCTTAGGGACAGGACCTAACACCGGGGAGCTGTTTTTT
CASSLGTGPNTGELFF
>-|TRBV13|TRBJ2-3|-
TGTGCCAGCTGCAGGACAAGCTCAGGCACAGATACGCAGTATTTT
CASCRTSSGTDTQYF
>-|TRBV6-5|TRBJ2-7|-
TGTGCCAGAACTAGACGGAGCACCTACGAGCAGTACTTC
CARTRRSTYEQYF
>-|TRBV29-1|TRBJ1-2|-
TGCAGCGCCAAGACAGATGGCTACACCTTC
CSAKTDGYTF
>-|TRBV19|TRBJ1-5|-
TGTGCCAGTAGAGTGGGGGGTAGTCAGCCCCAGCATTTT
CASRVGGSQPQHF
>TRBD2|TRBV5-4|TRBJ2-7|few
TGTGCCAGCAGCCCTAACCATGGAGCGGGAGGGGGCTACGAGCAGTACTTC
CASSPNHGAGGGYEQYF
>TRBD2|TRBV10-3|TRBJ2-1|-
TGTGCCATCAGTGACCCAGCGGGAGTTAAGGATGAGCAGTTCTTC
CAISDPAGVKDEQFF
>TRBD2|TRBV9|TRBJ2-3|-
TGTGCCAGCAGCGTAGCTGGTAGCGGGAGGCAAGATACGCAGTATTTT
CASSVAGSGRQDTQYF
>TRBD1|TRBV5-1|TRBJ1-2|-
TGCGCCAGCAGCAGCGGGGGGACAGATGGCTACACCTTC
CASSSGGTDGYTF
>TRBD2|TRBV9|TRBJ2-1|few
TGTGCCAGCAGCCCCCACCGGACTAGCGGGAGGAGGAATGAGCAGTTCTTC
CASSPHRTSGRRNEQFF
>TRBD2|TRBV9|TRBJ2-7|-
TGTGCCAGCAGCGTAGGCGCTAGCGGGAGCTACGAGCAGTACTTC
CASSVGASGSYEQYF
>-|TRBV6-6|TRBJ1-5|once
TGTGCCAGCGGACAGATGGATCAGCCCCAGCATTTT
CASGQMDQPQHF
>TRBD1|TRBV5-5|TRBJ2-3|-
TGTGCCAGCAGCCTTGATGGACAGGCATCAGATACGCAGTATTTT
CASSLDGQASDTQYF
>TRBD2|TRBV5-1|TRBJ2-1|-
TGCGCCAGCAGCCTAAGACTAGCGGGAGATCATGAGCAGTTCTTC
CASSLRLAGDHEQFF
>-|TRBV7-3|TRBJ1-2|-
TGTGCCAGCAGCCTGGGGACATCCGGCGCCGGCTACACCTTC
CASSLGTSGAGYTF
>-|TRBV3-1/TRBV3-2|TRBJ1-1|-
TGTGCCAGCAGCCAAGGGTACAGGCAAAACACTGAAGCTTTCTTT
CASSQGYRQNTEAFF
>-|TRBV5-6|TRBJ2-1|-
TGTGCCAGCAGTCCGAACGACTTCTACAATGAGCAGTTCTTC
CASSPNDFYNEQFF
>TRBD1|TRBV6-5|TRBJ1-6|-
TGTGCCAGCGCGGACAGGGTGAATTCACCCCTCCACTTT
CASADRVNSPLHF
>-|TRBV5-6|TRBJ2-7|few
TGTGCCAGCAGCTTTCCCACTAGTGGCCTCTACGAGCAGTACTTC
CASSFPTSGLYEQYF
>TRBD2|TRBV9|TRBJ2-2|few
TGTGCCAGCTCCGGCGGGGGGACCGGGGAGCTGTTTTTT
CASSGGGTGELFF
>-|TRBV15|TRBJ2-3|once
TGTGCCACCAGCAGAGATCTCCGGCAGGCGCTCCCCACAGATACGCAGTATTTT
CATSRDLRQALPTDTQYF
>-|TRBV7-2|TRBJ2-5|-
TGTGCCAGCAGCTTAGCGAGGGGAGGCATCCAAGAGACCCAGTACTTC
CASSLARGGIQETQYF
>-|TRBV5-1|TRBJ2-1|-
TGCGCCAGCAGCTTGGGGGTACTAGTTTCGAATGAGCAGTTCTTC
CASSLGVLVSNEQFF
>TRBD1|TRBV19|TRBJ1-1|-
TGTGCCAGTAACCGGGACAGGGCGACTGAAGCTTTCTTT
CASNRDRATEAFF
>-|TRBV5-5|TRBJ2-6|-
TGTGCCAGCAGCTTGGCCGGGACACACTCTGGGGCCAACGTCCTGACTTTC
CASSLAGTHSGANVLTF
>-|TRBV6-5|TRBJ1-2|many
TGTGCCAGCAGTTACGGGCCGGATGGCTACACCTTC
CASSYGPDGYTF
>-|TRBV30|TRBJ2-7|few
TGTGCCTGGAGTGGAGACAGGTCGTCCTACGAGCAGTACTTC
CAWSGDRSSYEQYF
>-|TRBV21-1|TRBJ1-1|once
TGTGCCAGCATCGGACAGACTGAAGCTTTCTTT
CASIGQTEAFF
>TRBD2|TRBV10-3|TRBJ2-1|-
TGTGCCATCAGTGAGATAGGACTAGCGTCTGAGCAGTTCTTC
CAISEIGLASEQFF
>-|TRBV7-2|TRBJ2-3|-
TGTGCCAGCAGCCTACCGCCCCTTCGGGATACGCAGTATTTT
CASSLPPLRDTQYF
>-|TRBV5-1|TRBJ2-7|-
TGCGCCAGCAGCTCTAAGGGCCCCCACGAGGGAGAGCAGTACTTC
CASSSKGPHEGEQYF
>TRBD1|TRBV27|TRBJ1-2|-
TGTGCCAGCAGTCCTGGACAGGGTGTGACCGGCTACACCTTC
CASSPGQGVTGYTF
>TRBD1|TRBV11-2|TRBJ1-2|-
TGTGCCAGCAGCTTAAGTGGGACAGGACCTAACTATGGCTACACCTTC
CASSLSGTGPNYGYTF
>-|TRBV7-2|TRBJ2-3|once
TGTGCCAGCAGAATCGCGGGGAGCACAGATACGCAGTATTTT
CASRIAGSTDTQYF